This TCR beta chain was profiled in a study of control samples from healthy donors and cancer patients. Clones were read by immunoSEQ multiplex PCR, and TCRdb kept only the in-frame ones, dropping some. The sample lists 390,000 or so clones, 80% to 95% occurring once. The CDR3 runs 17 residues. The V gene lost 2 bases and the J gene lost 3 bases, with 16 bases spanning the gap. In germline, CDR1 is KGHSH, CDR2 LQKENI. The J gene is TRBJ2-2, the V gene TRBV18, with D possibly being TRBD1 or TRBD2 (5 bases each). The clonotype was recovered from a man in his forties with head and neck cancer. The material sequenced was PBMCs. Here the CDR3 reads CASSPEGRLPHTGELFF. In nucleotides, the CDR3 is TGTGCCAGCTCACCAGAGGGGCGCCTTCCCCACACCGGGGAGCTGTTTTTT.